The clone carrying this T cell receptor (beta chain) was recorded many times. Its cognate antigen is unknown. The TCR beta libraries were generated through quantitative 5'-RACE incorporating molecular barcodes. TCRdb ran MiXCR on the 5' RACE reads and lists one entry per CDR3 protein. The top ten hold around an eighth of the sample, which has some 130,000 distinct CDR3 sequences, 5.5% to 7.5% seen once. V shed 0 bases, J shed 1 base, and the junction held 4 bases outside the gene matches. Germline V gene data show CDR1 as DFQATT and CDR2 as SNEGSKA (reference sequence). The CDR3 consists of 16 residues. The data were taken from a study of CD8 T cells in ankylosing spondylitis. Study findings and constraints: As reported, disease-linked clones showed significant enrichment in matched ankylosing spondylitis synovial fluid. A TCR beta motif of fewer than 10 highly homologous variants seemed to mark ankylosing spondylitis blood.

This chain links TRBV20-1 with TRBJ1-1; 11 positions agree with TRBD1. This TCR was recovered from a female donor with ankylosing spondylitis or in good health (not recorded which). The sample comprised blood, either unsorted or a sorted T cell fraction (not recorded which). This CDR3 reads CSAREGQGAWNTEAFF. CDR3 sequence (DNA): TGCAGTGCTAGAGAAGGACAGGGGGCATGGAACACTGAAGCTTTCTTT.